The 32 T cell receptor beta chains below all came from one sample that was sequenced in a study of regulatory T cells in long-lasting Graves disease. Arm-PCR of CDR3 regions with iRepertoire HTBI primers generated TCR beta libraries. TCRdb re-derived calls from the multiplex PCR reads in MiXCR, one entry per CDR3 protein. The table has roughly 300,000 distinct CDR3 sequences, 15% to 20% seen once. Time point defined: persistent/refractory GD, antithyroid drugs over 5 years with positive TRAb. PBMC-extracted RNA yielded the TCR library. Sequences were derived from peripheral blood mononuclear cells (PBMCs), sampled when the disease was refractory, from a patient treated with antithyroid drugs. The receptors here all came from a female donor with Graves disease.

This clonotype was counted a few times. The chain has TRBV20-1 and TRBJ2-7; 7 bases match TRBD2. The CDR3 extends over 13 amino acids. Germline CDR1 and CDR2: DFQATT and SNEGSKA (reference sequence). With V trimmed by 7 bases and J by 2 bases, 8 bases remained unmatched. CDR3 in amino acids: CSVPGTTAYEQYF. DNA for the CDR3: TGCAGTGTTCCCGGGACTACGGCCTACGAGCAGTACTTC.

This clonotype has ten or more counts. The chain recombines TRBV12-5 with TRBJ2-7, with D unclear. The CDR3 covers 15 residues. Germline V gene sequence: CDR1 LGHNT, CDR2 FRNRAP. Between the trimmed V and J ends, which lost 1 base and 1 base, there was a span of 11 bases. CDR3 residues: CASGLADTLSYEQYF. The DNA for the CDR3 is TGTGCTAGTGGTTTGGCTGACACACTATCCTACGAGCAGTACTTC.

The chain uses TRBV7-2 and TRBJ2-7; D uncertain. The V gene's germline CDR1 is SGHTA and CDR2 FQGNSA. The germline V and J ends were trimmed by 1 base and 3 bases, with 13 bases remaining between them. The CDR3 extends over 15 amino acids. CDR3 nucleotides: TGTGCCAGCAGCTTAGAGCGCGCAGGAAACTACGAGCAGTACTTC. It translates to CASSLERAGNYEQYF.

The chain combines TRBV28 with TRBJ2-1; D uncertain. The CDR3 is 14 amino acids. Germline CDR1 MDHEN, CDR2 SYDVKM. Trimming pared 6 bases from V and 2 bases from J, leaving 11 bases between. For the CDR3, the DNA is TGTGCCAGCAGCGACCGCACCCCCTACAATGAGCAGTTCTTC. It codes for CASSDRTPYNEQFF. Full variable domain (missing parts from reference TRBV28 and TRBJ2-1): DVKVTQSSRYLVKRTGEKVFLECVQDMDHENMFWYRQDPGLGLRLIYFSYDVKMKEKGDIPEGYSVSREKKERFSLILESASTNQTSMYLCASSDRTPYNEQFFGPGTRLTVL.

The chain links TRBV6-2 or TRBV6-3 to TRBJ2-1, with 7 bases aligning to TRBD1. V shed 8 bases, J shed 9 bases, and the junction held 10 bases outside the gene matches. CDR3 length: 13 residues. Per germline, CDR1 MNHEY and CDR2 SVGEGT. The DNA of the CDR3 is TGTGCCAGCTATGACAGGGTTAAAGTTGAGCAGTTCTTC. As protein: CASYDRVKVEQFF.

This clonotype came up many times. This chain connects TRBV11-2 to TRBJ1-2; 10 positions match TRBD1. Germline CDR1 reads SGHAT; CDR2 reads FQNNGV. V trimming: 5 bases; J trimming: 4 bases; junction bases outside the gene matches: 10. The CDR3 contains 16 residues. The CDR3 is CASSPLTGGPGYGYTF. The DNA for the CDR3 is TGTGCCAGCAGCCCTTTGACAGGGGGCCCTGGCTATGGCTACACCTTC.

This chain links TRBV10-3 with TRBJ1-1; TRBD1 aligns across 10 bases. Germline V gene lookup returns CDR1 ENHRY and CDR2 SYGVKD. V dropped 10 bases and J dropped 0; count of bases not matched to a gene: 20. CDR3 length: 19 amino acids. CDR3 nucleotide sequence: TGTGCCACCCGGGGCGGGGGGACAGGGGCCCCCGAGATGAACACTGAAGCTTTCTTT. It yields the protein CATRGGGTGAPEMNTEAFF.

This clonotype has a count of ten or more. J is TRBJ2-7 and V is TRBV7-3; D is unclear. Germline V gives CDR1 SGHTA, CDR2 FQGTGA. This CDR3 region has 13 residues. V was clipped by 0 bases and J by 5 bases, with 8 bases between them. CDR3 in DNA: TGTGCCAGCAGCTTAACTATCCGGGACGAGCAGTACTTC. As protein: CASSLTIRDEQYF.

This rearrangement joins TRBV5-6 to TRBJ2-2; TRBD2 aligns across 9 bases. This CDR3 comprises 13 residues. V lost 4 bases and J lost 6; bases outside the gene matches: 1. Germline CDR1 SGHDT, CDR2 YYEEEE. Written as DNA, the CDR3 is TGTGCCAGCAGCCCTAGCGGGGCCGGGGAGCTGTTTTTT. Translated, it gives CASSPSGAGELFF.

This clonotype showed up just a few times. CDR3 bases: TGTGCCAGCATAAAAGGGGGGCTAGCGGGAGAATTAGGATACGAGCAGTACTTC. Translated, it gives CASIKGGLAGELGYEQYF. The chain links TRBV28 to TRBJ2-7; TRBD2 agrees at 10 bases. CDR1 and CDR2 (germline): MDHEN, SYDVKM. Losses at the gene ends were 7 bases for V and 4 bases for J; bases not matched to a gene: 19. The CDR3 has 18 amino acids.

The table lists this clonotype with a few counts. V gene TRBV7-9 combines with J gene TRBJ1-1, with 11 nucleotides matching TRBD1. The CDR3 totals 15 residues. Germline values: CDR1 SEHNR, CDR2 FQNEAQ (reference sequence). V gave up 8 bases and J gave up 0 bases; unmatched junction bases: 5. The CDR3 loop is CASYWTGGMNTEAFF. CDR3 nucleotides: TGTGCCAGCTACTGGACAGGGGGCATGAACACTGAAGCTTTCTTT.

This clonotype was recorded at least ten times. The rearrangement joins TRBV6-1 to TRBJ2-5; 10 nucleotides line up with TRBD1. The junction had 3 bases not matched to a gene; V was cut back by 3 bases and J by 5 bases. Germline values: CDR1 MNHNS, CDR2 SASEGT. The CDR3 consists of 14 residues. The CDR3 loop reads CASSETGGLETQYF. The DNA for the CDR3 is TGTGCCAGCAGTGAGACAGGGGGCTTGGAGACCCAGTACTTC.

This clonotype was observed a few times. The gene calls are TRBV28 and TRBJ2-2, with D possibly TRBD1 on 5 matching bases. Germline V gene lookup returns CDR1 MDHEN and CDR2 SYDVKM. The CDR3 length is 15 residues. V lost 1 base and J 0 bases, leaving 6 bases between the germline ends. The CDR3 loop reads CASSLFRANTGELFF. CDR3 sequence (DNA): TGTGCCAGCAGTTTATTCAGGGCGAACACCGGGGAGCTGTTTTTT.

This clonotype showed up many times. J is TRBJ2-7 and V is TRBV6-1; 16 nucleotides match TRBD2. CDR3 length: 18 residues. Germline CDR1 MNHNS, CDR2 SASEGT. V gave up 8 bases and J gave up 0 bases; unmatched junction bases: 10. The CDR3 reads CASRTGTSGRANSYEQYF. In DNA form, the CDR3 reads TGTGCCAGCCGAACCGGGACTAGCGGGAGGGCCAACTCCTACGAGCAGTACTTC.

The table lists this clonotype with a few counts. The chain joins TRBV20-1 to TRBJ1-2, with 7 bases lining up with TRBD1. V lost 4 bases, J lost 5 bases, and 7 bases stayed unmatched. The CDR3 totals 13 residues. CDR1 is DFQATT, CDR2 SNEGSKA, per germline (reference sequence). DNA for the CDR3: TGCAGTGCTAACCAAGACAGGGCATATGGCTACACCTTC. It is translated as CSANQDRAYGYTF.

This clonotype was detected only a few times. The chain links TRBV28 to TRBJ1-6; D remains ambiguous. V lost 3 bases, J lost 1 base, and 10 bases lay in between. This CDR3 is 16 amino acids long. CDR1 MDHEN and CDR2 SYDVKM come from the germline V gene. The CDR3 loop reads CASSFGLMSYNSPLHF. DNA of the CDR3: TGTGCCAGCAGTTTCGGACTGATGTCCTATAATTCACCCCTCCACTTT.

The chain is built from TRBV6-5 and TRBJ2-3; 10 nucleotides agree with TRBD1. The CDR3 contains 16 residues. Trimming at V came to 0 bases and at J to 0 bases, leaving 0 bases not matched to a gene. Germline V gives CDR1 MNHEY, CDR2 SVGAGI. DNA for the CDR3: TGTGCCAGCAGTTACTCGGGACAGGGGAGCACAGATACGCAGTATTTT. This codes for CASSYSGQGSTDTQYF.

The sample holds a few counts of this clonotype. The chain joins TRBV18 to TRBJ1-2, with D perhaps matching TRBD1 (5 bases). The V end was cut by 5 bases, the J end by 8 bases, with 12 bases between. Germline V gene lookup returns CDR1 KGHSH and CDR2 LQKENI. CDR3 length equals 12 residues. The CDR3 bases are TGTGCCAGCTCAGGCACGGGGGACGGCTACACCTTC. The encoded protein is CASSGTGDGYTF. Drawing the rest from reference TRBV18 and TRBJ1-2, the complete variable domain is NAGVMQNPRHLVRRRGQEARLRCSPMKGHSHVYWYRQLPEEGLKFMVYLQKENIIDESGMPKERFSAEFPKEGPSILRIQQVVRGDSAAYFCASSGTGDGYTFGSGTRLTVV.

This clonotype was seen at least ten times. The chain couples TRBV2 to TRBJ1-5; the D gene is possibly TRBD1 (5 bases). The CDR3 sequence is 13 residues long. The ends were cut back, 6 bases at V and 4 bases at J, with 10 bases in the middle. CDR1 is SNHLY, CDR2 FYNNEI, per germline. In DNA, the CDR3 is TGTGCCAGCAGGCAGGGTCGGAATCAGCCCCAGCATTTT. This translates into CASRQGRNQPQHF.

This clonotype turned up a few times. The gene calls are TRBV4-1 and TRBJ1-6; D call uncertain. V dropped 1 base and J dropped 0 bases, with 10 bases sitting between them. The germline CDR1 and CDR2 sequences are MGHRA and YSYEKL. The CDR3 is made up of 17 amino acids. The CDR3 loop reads CASSQAKRSSYNSPLHF. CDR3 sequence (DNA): TGCGCCAGCAGCCAAGCCAAGCGGAGCTCCTATAATTCACCCCTCCACTTT.

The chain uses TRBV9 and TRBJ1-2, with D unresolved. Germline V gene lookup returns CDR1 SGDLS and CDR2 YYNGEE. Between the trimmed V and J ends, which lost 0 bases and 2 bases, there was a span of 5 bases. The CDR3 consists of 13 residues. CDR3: CASSVDENYGYTF. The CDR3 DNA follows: TGTGCCAGCAGCGTAGATGAAAACTATGGCTACACCTTC.

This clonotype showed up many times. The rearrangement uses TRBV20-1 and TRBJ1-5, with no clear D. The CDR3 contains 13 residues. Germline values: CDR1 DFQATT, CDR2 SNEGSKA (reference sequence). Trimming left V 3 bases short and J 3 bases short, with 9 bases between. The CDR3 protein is CSASETYNQPQHF. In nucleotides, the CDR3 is TGCAGTGCTAGCGAAACTTACAATCAGCCCCAGCATTTT.

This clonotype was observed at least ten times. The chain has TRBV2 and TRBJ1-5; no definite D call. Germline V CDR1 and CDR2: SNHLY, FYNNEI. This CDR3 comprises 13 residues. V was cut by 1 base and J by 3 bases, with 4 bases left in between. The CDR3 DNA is TGTGCCAGCAGTGAAGAAACCAATCAGCCCCAGCATTTT. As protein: CASSEETNQPQHF.

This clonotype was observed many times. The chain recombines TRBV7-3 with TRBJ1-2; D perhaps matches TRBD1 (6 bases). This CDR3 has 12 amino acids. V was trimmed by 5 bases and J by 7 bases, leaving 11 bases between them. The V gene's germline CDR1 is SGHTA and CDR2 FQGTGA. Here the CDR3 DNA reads TGTGCCAGCAGCGAACAGGGAACTGGCTACACCTTC. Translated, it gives CASSEQGTGYTF.

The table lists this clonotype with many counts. CDR3 loop: CASSITTGAFF. CDR3 DNA: TGTGCCAGCAGTATTACAACGGGGGCTTTCTTT. The chain recombines TRBV2 with TRBJ1-1, with D unresolved. The CDR3 runs to 11 residues. The germline V gene encodes CDR1 SNHLY and CDR2 FYNNEI. The germline V and J ends were trimmed by 5 bases and 11 bases, with 12 bases remaining between them.

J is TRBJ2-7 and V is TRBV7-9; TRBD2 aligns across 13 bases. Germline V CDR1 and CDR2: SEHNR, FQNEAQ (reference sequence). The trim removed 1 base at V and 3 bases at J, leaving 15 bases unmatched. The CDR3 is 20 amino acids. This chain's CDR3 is CASSLVPGQQRTSGSYEQYF. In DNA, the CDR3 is TGTGCCAGCAGCTTAGTTCCAGGACAGCAGAGGACTAGCGGGAGCTACGAGCAGTACTTC.

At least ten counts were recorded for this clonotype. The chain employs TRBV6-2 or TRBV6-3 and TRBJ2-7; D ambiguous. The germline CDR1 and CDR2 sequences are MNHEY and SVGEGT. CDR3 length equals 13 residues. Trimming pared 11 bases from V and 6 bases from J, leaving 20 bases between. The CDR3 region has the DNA TGTGCCGGGGTACCTTGGTGTCCTGTCGAGCAGTACTTC. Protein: CAGVPWCPVEQYF.

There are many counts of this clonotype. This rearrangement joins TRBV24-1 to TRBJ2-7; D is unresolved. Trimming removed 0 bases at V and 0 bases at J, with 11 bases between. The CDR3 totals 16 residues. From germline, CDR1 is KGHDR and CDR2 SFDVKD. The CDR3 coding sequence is TGTGCCACCAGTGATTTGGGGTCGGCAGTCTCCTACGAGCAGTACTTC. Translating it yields CATSDLGSAVSYEQYF.

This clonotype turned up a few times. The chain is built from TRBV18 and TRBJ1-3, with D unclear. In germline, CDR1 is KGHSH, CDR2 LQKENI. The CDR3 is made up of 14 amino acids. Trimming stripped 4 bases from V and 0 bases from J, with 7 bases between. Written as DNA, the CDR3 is TGTGCCAGCTCACGGGAGGTCTCTGGAAACACCATATATTTT. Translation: CASSREVSGNTIYF.

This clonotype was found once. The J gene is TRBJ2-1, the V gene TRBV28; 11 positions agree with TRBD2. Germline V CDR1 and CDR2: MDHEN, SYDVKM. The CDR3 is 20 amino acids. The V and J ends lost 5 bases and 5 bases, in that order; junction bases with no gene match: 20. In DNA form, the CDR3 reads TGTGCCAGCAGTACACCCACAGATAGCGGGAGGGCCATCGGGGACAATGAGCAGTTCTTC. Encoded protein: CASSTPTDSGRAIGDNEQFF.

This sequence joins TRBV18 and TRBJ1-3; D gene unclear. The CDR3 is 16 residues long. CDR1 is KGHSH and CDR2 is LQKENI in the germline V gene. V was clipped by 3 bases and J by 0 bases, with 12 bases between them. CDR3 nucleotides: TGTGCCAGCTCACCCGTCGGGGTTAACTCTGGAAACACCATATATTTT. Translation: CASSPVGVNSGNTIYF.

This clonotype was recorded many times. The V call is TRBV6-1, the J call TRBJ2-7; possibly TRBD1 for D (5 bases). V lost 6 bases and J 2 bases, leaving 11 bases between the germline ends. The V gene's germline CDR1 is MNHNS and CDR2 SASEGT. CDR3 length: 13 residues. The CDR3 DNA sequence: TGTGCCAGCAGCCAACAGGTTACCTACGAGCAGTACTTC. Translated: CASSQQVTYEQYF.